This T cell receptor (beta chain) was profiled in a study of cytomegalovirus exposure and HLA in healthy donors. Use of 60 Vbeta and 13 Jbeta primers characterized the PCR. TCRdb's copy holds only in-frame clones and misses some; the assay was immunoSEQ multiplex PCR. The table has 140,000 to 150,000 clones, around 59% seen once; the top ten hold around 1.9%. This clone was recorded a few times. Its antigen is not known. Study-wide findings and caveats: A later look showed TCR association rates differing by HLA locus, highest for DRB1 and lowest for HLA-C. Researchers catalogued approximately 170 TCR beta chains as cytomegalovirus-associated.

Per germline, CDR1 SNHLY and CDR2 FYNNEI. The CDR3 sequence is 14 residues long. V lost 6 bases, J lost 5 bases, and 6 bases stayed unmatched. Sequenced input: PBMCs. The TCR comes from a male donor in good health and CMV-seronegative. This chain links TRBV2 with TRBJ1-5, with TRBD1 matching over 8 bases. CDR3 protein: CASSETGAYQPQHF. CDR3 nucleotides: TGTGCCAGCAGCGAGACAGGGGCGTATCAGCCCCAGCATTTT.